This T cell receptor beta chain was sequenced during a study of neurological immune-mediated disorders. TCRdb called the 5' RACE reads again in MiXCR, with one record for every CDR3 protein. The table includes fewer than 85,000 distinct CDR3 sequences, roughly 4.5% detected once. Trimming cost V 5 bases and J 5 bases; bases outside gene matches: 3. Per germline, CDR1 PRHDT and CDR2 FYEKMQ (reference sequence). This CDR3 contains 14 residues. This clonotype was seen repeatedly, ten times or more. Time point described: longitudinal time-point 3. The clonotype originates from a woman aged 60 to 75 with multiple sclerosis. The sequenced sample consisted of PBMCs. The rearrangement links TRBV13 to TRBJ2-2, with 9 bases identical to TRBD1. Here the CDR3 reads CASSPGQGTGELFF. The CDR3 DNA reads as TGTGCCAGCAGCCCTGGACAGGGGACCGGGGAGCTGTTTTTT.